This entry describes one T cell receptor (beta chain). Some clones are missing from TCRdb's copy, which holds only in-frame ones; the method was immunoSEQ multiplex PCR. There are 300,000 to 350,000 clones in the sample; over 80% occur only once, and around 4.6% lies in the top ten. Those who participated ranged in age from about 18 to 95 years and resided in about two dozen US areas. The data are from a study of blood T cell repertoires in COVID-19. Whole-study context: Sites in the United States, Italy and Spain provided acute and convalescent COVID-19 samples. In each case, the material was cDNA or gDNA derived from T cells, B-cell-depleted T cells, or PBMCs.

This clonotype originated in a man aged 25-40 years who had recovered from COVID-19. Sequenced material: PBMCs or T cells enriched from blood (not recorded which).

The CDR3 spells CATSDPRRGARTDTQYF. The DNA of the CDR3 is TGTGCCACCAGTGATCCCCGACGGGGGGCCCGCACAGATACGCAGTATTTT. The V gene is TRBV24-1, the J gene TRBJ2-3; maybe TRBD2 (7 bases). In germline, CDR1 is KGHDR, CDR2 SFDVKD. This CDR3 comprises 17 residues. Between the trimmed V and J ends, which lost 3 bases and 1 base, there was a span of 16 bases.